This T cell receptor beta chain was sequenced in a study of blood T cell repertoires in COVID-19. Study-level information: Spain, Italy and the United States supplied samples that represented acute and convalescent COVID-19. Sources were T cells, B-cell-depleted T cells, or PBMCs; the material itself was cDNA or gDNA.

Using immunoSEQ multiplex PCR, the repertoire was profiled, and TCRdb retains in-frame clones only, with some absent. The sample has fewer than 350,000 clones; 70% to 90% are singletons. Per the germline V gene, CDR1 is MNHEY and CDR2 is SVGAGI. The ends lost 2 bases at V and 0 bases at J; junction bases unmatched: 3. This CDR3 contains 15 residues. This clone was seen only a few times. Seattle patients were enrolled during active infection and followed longitudinally. This receptor was taken from a woman younger than 45 with COVID-19, enrolled during active disease. The chain is built from TRBV6-5 and TRBJ2-7; 8 nucleotides agree with TRBD2. Sequencing was performed on peripheral blood. CDR3 in DNA: TGTGCCAGCAGTTACGGCGGGGGGTTCTCCTACGAGCAGTACTTC. Amino acid sequence: CASSYGGGFSYEQYF.